This T cell receptor (beta chain) was identified during a study of OX40 agonist ivuxolimab in advanced cancers. Study overall: Clinicians treated patients with ivuxolimab, an agonistic anti-OX40 (CD134) antibody. Regarding the study as a whole: Relatively little clonal expansion, among the lowest observed, appeared in partial responders at 0.1-3.0 mg/kg.

V lost 5 bases and J lost 5, with 28 bases in between. CDR1 is MDHEN, CDR2 SYDVKM, per germline. The CDR3 spans 18 residues. The table came from immunoSEQ multiplex PCR; TCRdb's copy has only in-frame clones and leaves some out. This sample has 9,500 to 15,000 clones, with 70% to 80% found just once. This clone was counted a few times. The antigen remains undetermined. The starting material was CD4+ or CD8+ T cells sorted from blood, obtained in a trial of the OX40 agonist ivuxolimab. The receptor was derived from an adult with an advanced solid tumor such as melanoma, head and neck, liver or kidney cancer. The chain uses TRBV28 and TRBJ2-7; no reliable D call. The CDR3 nucleotides read TGTGCCAGCAGTACCAAGGTGATCGTTGGCCTAAATGGCCACGAGCAGTACTTC. The encoded protein is CASSTKVIVGLNGHEQYF.